This T cell receptor (beta chain) stems from a study of blood T cell repertoires in COVID-19. Method: immunoSEQ multiplex PCR; TCRdb's copy keeps in-frame clones and lacks some. The table lists fewer than 250,000 clones, around four fifths of them singletons, with roughly 4.6% in the top ten. This CDR3 comprises 16 residues. From germline, CDR1 is MNHEY and CDR2 SMNVEV (reference sequence). The V segment lost 4 bases and the J segment 5 bases; nucleotides outside the gene matches: 6. This TCR was recovered from a woman in her seventies with active or convalescent COVID-19. Source material: peripheral blood. The chain joins TRBV27 to TRBJ2-7; 15 positions match TRBD2. CDR3 coding DNA: TGTGCCAGCAGTTCCCGGACTAGCGGGAGGGGCAACGAGCAGTACTTC. Amino acids: CASSSRTSGRGNEQYF.